A single sample gave rise to the 5 T cell receptor beta chains below, sequenced in a study of shared clonotypes between healthy human individuals. Method: immunoSEQ multiplex PCR; TCRdb's copy keeps in-frame clones and lacks some. The profile shows roughly 220,000 clones, 65% to 70% of them singletons. Input material: memory CD4+ T cells sorted from blood. This sample's subset: CD45RA-negative fraction. All receptors come from a man aged 25-40 years in good health.

This clone was counted only a few times. The chain links TRBV6-6 to TRBJ1-4; D not certain. V lost 6 bases and J lost 4, with 9 bases in between. Germline loops: CDR1 MNHNY, CDR2 SVGAGI (reference sequence). CDR3 length: 13 residues. The CDR3 sequence is CASSPGYNEKLFF. For the CDR3, the DNA is TGTGCCAGCAGCCCAGGCTATAATGAAAAACTGTTTTTT.

The chain employs TRBV28 and TRBJ1-1, with unresolved D. This CDR3 contains 12 residues. Trimming shortened V by 3 bases and J by 1 base, and 3 bases separated the two germline ends. CDR1 and CDR2 from the germline V gene are MDHEN and SYDVKM. The CDR3 spells CASSLGNTEAFF. The CDR3 nucleotides read TGTGCCAGCAGTTTGGGGAACACTGAAGCTTTCTTT. Full variable domain (rest looked up from reference TRBV28 and TRBJ1-1): DVKVTQSSRYLVKRTGEKVFLECVQDMDHENMFWYRQDPGLGLRLIYFSYDVKMKEKGDIPEGYSVSREKKERFSLILESASTNQTSMYLCASSLGNTEAFFGQGTRLTVV.

CDR3 DNA: TGTGCCAGCAGCGCGGGACAGTTGGCGACCCAGTACTTC. Amino acid sequence: CASSAGQLATQYF. V gene TRBV9 combines with J gene TRBJ2-5; 7 bases agree with TRBD1. The germline gives CDR1 SGDLS, CDR2 YYNGEE. J was trimmed by 7 bases and V by 3 bases; bases with no gene match: 6. The CDR3 runs 13 residues.

This rearrangement joins TRBV6-1 to TRBJ2-7; D is possibly TRBD1 (6 bases). The germline V gene has CDR1 MNHNS and CDR2 SASEGT. The CDR3 extends over 14 amino acids. V was shortened by 0 bases and J by 6 bases, with 12 bases between the two germline ends. CDR3 sequence reads: CASSEAVSRGEQYF. The DNA of the CDR3 is TGTGCCAGCAGTGAAGCCGTGAGCAGGGGCGAGCAGTACTTC.

This clone was seen a few times. Other DNA sequences in the same sample also yield this CDR3. The genes are TRBV5-1 and TRBJ2-7, with TRBD1 matching 7 bases. Germline loops: CDR1 SGHRS, CDR2 YFSETQ. The junction had 12 bases not matched to a gene; V was cut back by 0 bases and J by 12 bases. This CDR3 comprises 14 residues. The CDR3 DNA follows: TGCGCCAGCAGCTTGGATCCCGGGACAGCTGGGTTGTACTTC. Amino acid sequence: CASSLDPGTAGLYF.